These 6 T cell receptor beta chains were all obtained from the same sample, sequenced in a study of blood T cell repertoires in COVID-19. Sequencing was performed with immunoSEQ multiplex PCR; in TCRdb, only in-frame clones are kept and a portion is missing. The sample has approximately 280,000 clones, 75% to 95% seen once. Sequencing was carried out using peripheral blood. The receptors derive from a woman in her twenties or thirties with COVID-19, enrolled during active disease.

The chain employs TRBV6-2 or TRBV6-3 and TRBJ1-2, with D perhaps matching TRBD1 (5 bases). CDR1 and CDR2 from the germline V gene are MNHEY and SVGEGT. The V end lost 4 bases, the J end lost 8 bases, and 14 bases lay between the germline ends. CDR3 size: 13 residues. The DNA for the CDR3 is TGTGCCAGCAGTTCCAGGGAGGCGGGCGGCTACACCTTC. This gives the protein CASSSREAGGYTF.

The V and J genes are TRBV28 and TRBJ2-7; 7 bases agree with TRBD1. Per germline, CDR1 MDHEN and CDR2 SYDVKM. The CDR3 sequence is 15 residues long. The V segment lost 3 bases and the J segment 0 bases; nucleotides outside the gene matches: 5. In nucleotides, the CDR3 is TGTGCCAGCAGTTTTGCCGACAGGGACTCCTACGAGCAGTACTTC. Translation gives CASSFADRDSYEQYF.

This chain connects TRBV7-9 to TRBJ2-7; 9 bases map to TRBD2. CDR3 length: 15 amino acids. V was clipped by 5 bases and J by 2 bases; unmatched bases: 7. Germline V gene lookup returns CDR1 SEHNR and CDR2 FQNEAQ (reference sequence). This CDR3 is CASSDKREAAYEQYF. The DNA of the CDR3 is TGTGCCAGCAGCGATAAGCGGGAGGCTGCCTACGAGCAGTACTTC.

This sequence joins TRBV29-1 and TRBJ2-5; D is perhaps TRBD2 (5 bases). With 7 bases removed from V and 2 bases from J, the gap between germline ends came to 17 bases. This CDR3 contains 14 residues. Germline V lookup: CDR1 SQVTM, CDR2 ANQGSEA. DNA for the CDR3: TGCAGCGCCTTGCCGAGGACGGGACAAGAGACCCAGTACTTC. Its translation: CSALPRTGQETQYF.

The chain joins TRBV7-9 to TRBJ1-4, with no clear D. Germline V gene sequence: CDR1 SEHNR, CDR2 FQNEAQ (reference sequence). V gave up 1 base and J gave up 8 bases, with 11 bases separating them. This CDR3 has 14 amino acids. The CDR3 DNA reads TGTGCCAGCAGCTTAGGTGGACTAAACGAAAAACTGTTTTTT. As protein: CASSLGGLNEKLFF.

The V gene is TRBV6-1, the J gene TRBJ2-2; D uncertain. This CDR3 is 14 amino acids long. Looked up from germline, CDR1 is MNHNS and CDR2 is SASEGT. V shed 3 bases and J shed 1 base, with 6 bases lying between them. The CDR3 sequence is CASSEQMNTGELFF. The CDR3 region has the DNA TGTGCCAGCAGTGAGCAGATGAACACCGGGGAGCTGTTTTTT.